This T cell receptor (beta chain) was sequenced during a study of blood T cell repertoires in COVID-19. At the level of the study: Spain, Italy and the United States supplied samples that represented acute and convalescent COVID-19. In each case, the material was cDNA or gDNA derived from T cells, B-cell-depleted T cells, or PBMCs.

In the original analysis: Quantification of nucleated cells was approximated via reference gene primer amplification. Assay used: immunoSEQ multiplex PCR; TCRdb lists only in-frame clones, some missing. The V and J calls and clone size come from that table; D and trimming were worked out from the DNA. The sample yields just over 150,000 clones, roughly 85% seen once. Regarding this clone: Other DNA sequences in this sample translate to the same CDR3.

Losses at the gene ends were 5 bases for V and 1 base for J; bases not matched to a gene: 9. The CDR3 consists of 16 residues. Germline-derived CDR1 and CDR2 are MNHEY and SMNVEV (reference sequence). Sequenced: peripheral blood. This TCR came from a human donor with acute or convalescent COVID-19. The donor label of this sample is uncertain. The genes are TRBV27 and TRBJ1-2; 8 bases line up with TRBD1. The CDR3 nucleotides read TGTGCCAGCAGTAGGCTAGGACAGGGCAGTAACTATGGCTACACCTTC. This translates into CASSRLGQGSNYGYTF.